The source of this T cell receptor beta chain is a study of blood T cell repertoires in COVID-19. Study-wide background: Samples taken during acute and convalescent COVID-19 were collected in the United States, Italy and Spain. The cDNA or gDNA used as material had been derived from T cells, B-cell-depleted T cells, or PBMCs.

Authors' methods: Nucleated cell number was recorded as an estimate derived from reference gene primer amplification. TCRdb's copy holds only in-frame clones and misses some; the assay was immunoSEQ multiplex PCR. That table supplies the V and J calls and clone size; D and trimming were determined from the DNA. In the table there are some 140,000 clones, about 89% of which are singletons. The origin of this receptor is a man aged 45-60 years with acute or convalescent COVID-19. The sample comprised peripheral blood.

CDR3 residues: CASSELDRATDTQYF. CDR3 nucleotide sequence: TGTGCCAGCAGTGAATTGGACAGGGCGACAGATACGCAGTATTTT. The genes are TRBV25-1 and TRBJ2-3; 8 bases fit TRBD1. The CDR3 length is 15 residues. Germline V CDR1 and CDR2: MGHDK, SYGVNS. The V segment lost 1 base and the J segment 3 bases; nucleotides outside the gene matches: 3.